Following are 5 T cell receptor beta chains from one sample sequenced in a study of cytomegalovirus exposure and HLA in healthy donors. Data came from immunoSEQ multiplex PCR; TCRdb stores just in-frame clones and leaves some out. The sample gives approximately 60,000 clones, around 90% of which show up once; approximately 3% is in the top ten. Sequencing used PBMCs. These receptor sequences come from a young man in good health and CMV-seronegative.

This clone was found a few times. The V call is TRBV29-1, the J call TRBJ1-1; the match to TRBD1 covers 7 bases. From germline, CDR1 is SQVTM and CDR2 ANQGSEA. The junction had 3 bases not matched to a gene; V was cut back by 3 bases and J by 5 bases. This CDR3 comprises 12 residues. The CDR3 DNA sequence: TGCAGCGTTGAGACAGGGTGGACTGAAGCTTTCTTT. Protein product: CSVETGWTEAFF.

The chain uses TRBV15 and TRBJ2-7; 7 nucleotides line up with TRBD1. The V and J ends lost 3 bases and 3 bases, in that order; junction bases with no gene match: 2. The germline V gene encodes CDR1 LNHNV and CDR2 YYDKDF (reference sequence). The CDR3 consists of 13 residues. CDR3 in DNA: TGTGCCACCAGCAGGGACAGGCACTACGAGCAGTACTTC. Protein product: CATSRDRHYEQYF. The full variable domain, rest sourced from reference TRBV15 and TRBJ2-7, is DAMVIQNPRYQVTQFGKPVTLSCSQTLNHNVMYWYQQKSSQAPKLLFHYYDKDFNNEADTPDNFQSRRPNTSFCFLDIRSPGLGDTAMYLCATSRDRHYEQYFGPGTRLTVT.

The CDR3 DNA is TGCAGCGTTGAAGATCGGCTAGCGGGAACCACAGATACGCAGTATTTT. Translated, it gives CSVEDRLAGTTDTQYF. This rearrangement joins TRBV29-1 to TRBJ2-3, with 9 bases lining up with TRBD2. V shed 0 bases, J shed 2 bases, and the junction held 6 bases outside the gene matches. Germline V CDR1 and CDR2: SQVTM, ANQGSEA. The CDR3 is made up of 16 amino acids.

V usage is TRBV27 and J usage is TRBJ2-1, with 8 bases lining up with TRBD1. The V gene end was trimmed by 4 bases and the J gene end by 9 bases; junction bases not matched to a gene: 5. This CDR3 is 13 amino acids long. Germline-derived CDR1 and CDR2 are MNHEY and SMNVEV (reference sequence). CDR3 coding DNA: TGTGCCAGCAGTTCCGCAGGGGGCGTTGAGCAGTTCTTC. Its protein product is CASSSAGGVEQFF.

The chain has TRBV5-4 and TRBJ1-1; tentative D call: TRBD1 (6 bases). The CDR3 runs 14 residues. Trimming left V 2 bases short and J 8 bases short, with 16 bases between. Germline V CDR1 and CDR2: SGHNT, YYREEE (reference sequence). As DNA, the CDR3 is TGTGCCAGCAGCTTTTATTCCGGGACACTCGAAGCTTTCTTT. This encodes CASSFYSGTLEAFF. The variable domain in full, completed from reference TRBV5-4 and TRBJ1-1, reads ETGVTQSPTHLIKTRGQQVTLRCSSQSGHNTVSWYQQALGQGPQFIFQYYREEENGRGNFPPRFSGLQFPNYSSELNVNALELDDSALYLCASSFYSGTLEAFFGQGTRLTVV.